This T cell receptor beta chain comes out of a study of follicular helper T cells after annual influenza vaccination. Study outcomes and limitations: ICOS+CD38+ cTfh clonality tracked population frequency, and its change tracked circulating plasmablast change.

Trimming removed 6 bases from V and 0 bases from J; junction bases left unmatched: 9. The CDR3 is 19 amino acids. Germline CDR1 MDHEN, CDR2 SYDVKM. The time point: 2014-2015 season, pre-vaccination. Sequenced by immunoSEQ multiplex PCR; TCRdb stores in-frame clones only, minus some. The data hold over a thousand clones, with roughly 79% observed a single time. This clone was found once. Its cognate antigen is unknown. The material sequenced was CXCR5+ CD38+ circulating T follicular helper cells from blood, taken on the day of influenza vaccination. As for subset: circulating Tfh, non-naive CD4+CXCR5+PD-1+ (ICOS+CD38+ or ICOS-CD38-). The source of this sequence is an adult who received the influenza vaccine. This chain joins TRBV28 and TRBJ2-3; 16 positions agree with TRBD2. CDR3 amino acids: CASRPTPGLAGGSTDTQYF. The CDR3 coding sequence is TGTGCCAGCAGACCAACACCGGGACTAGCGGGGGGGAGCACAGATACGCAGTATTTT.